This TCR beta chain was recovered during a study of blood T cells in healthy people across ages. General observations from the study: Shifts in expanded clonotypes may have been confounded by donor CMV status, which was unknown.

A note on this clonotype: The antigen is unknown. The germline gene is not matched at one end of the junction; a read error may be the cause.

The CDR3 sequence is 15 residues long. In germline, CDR1 is SNHLY, CDR2 FYNNEI. Alongside a J-beta primer mix, a sample-barcoded 5' primer served in a second PCR lasting roughly 6 to 11 cycles. TCRdb reprocessed the 5' RACE reads with MiXCR, giving one entry per CDR3 protein. Among 1.5 million to 2 million distinct CDR3 sequences listed, 28% were seen once. The authors extracted at least 6 micrograms of total RNA per sample. This receptor was identified in a woman in her twenties or thirties in good health. Sequenced sample: blood. The V and J genes are TRBV2 and TRBJ2-5; 11 bases are shared with TRBD2. Here the CDR3 DNA reads TGTGCCTGCAGTGAACTAGCGGGGGTCCAAGAGACCCAGTACTTC. Its translation is CACSELAGVQETQYF.